Listed below are T cell receptor beta chains from one sample, sequenced in a study of cytomegalovirus exposure and HLA in healthy donors. Profiled with immunoSEQ multiplex PCR; TCRdb holds only in-frame clones, not every one. The profile shows about 76,000 clones, more than 80% of them singletons. The source material was PBMCs. These receptors were obtained from a woman under 40 in good health and CMV-seronegative. Each CDR3 is given with its conserved first and last residue. Only part of the rows carry a size: once, few, many, or a class if the clone is expanded.

J: TRBJ1-2
V: TRBV7-8
length: 18
size: .
CDR3: CASSRDQGQERRNYGYTF

J: TRBJ2-5
V: TRBV6-5
length: 15
size: .
CDR3: CASSPGLLGVETQYF

J: TRBJ2-3
V: TRBV9
length: 15
size: .
CDR3: CASSVEGAGTDTQYF

J: TRBJ2-1
V: TRBV18
length: 16
size: .
CDR3: CASSPGTSGRSSEQFF

J: TRBJ2-7
V: TRBV19
length: 12
size: .
CDR3: CASSISGYEQYF

J: TRBJ2-1
V: TRBV10-3
length: 15
size: .
CDR3: CAISGGGGFDNEQFF

J: TRBJ1-5
V: TRBV30
length: 13
size: .
CDR3: CAWSVQGGQPQHF

J: TRBJ2-4
V: TRBV5-8
length: 14
size: .
CDR3: CASNPSSGGRRQYF

J: TRBJ2-1
V: TRBV11-3
length: 13
size: .
CDR3: CASSLSGGSEQFF

J: TRBJ2-6
V: TRBV7-9
length: 17
size: few
CDR3: CSSSLPFRATGANVLTF

J: TRBJ1-2
V: TRBV5-1
length: 16
size: .
CDR3: CASSFGTQYLLYGYTF

J: TRBJ1-2
V: TRBV5-1
length: 16
size: .
CDR3: CASSPGTGADNYGYTF

J: TRBJ1-5
V: TRBV19
length: 13
size: .
CDR3: CASRSQGNQPQHF

J: TRBJ1-3
V: TRBV4-2
length: 18
size: .
CDR3: CASSPPRAARRSGNTIYF

J: TRBJ1-1
V: TRBV4-2
length: 16
size: .
CDR3: CASSQLKTNLNTEAFF

J: TRBJ2-1
V: TRBV28
length: 16
size: .
CDR3: CASSFSLGVSYNEQFF

J: TRBJ1-5
V: TRBV9
length: 16
size: .
CDR3: CASSEGGGRGNQPQHF

J: TRBJ1-2
V: TRBV2
length: 15
size: .
CDR3: CASSPNRGGGYGYTF

J: TRBJ2-7
V: TRBV5-4
length: 15
size: .
CDR3: CASSTGTSGHYEQYF

J: TRBJ1-3
V: TRBV9
length: 20
size: .
CDR3: CASRAPTQEGGGEAGNTIYF

J: TRBJ2-1
V: TRBV28
length: 17
size: medium-sized
CDR3: CASSHRTSGSSYNEQFF

J: TRBJ2-1
V: TRBV11-3
length: 15
size: .
CDR3: CASSFLAAAYNEQFF

J: TRBJ1-6
V: TRBV6-5
length: 15
size: .
CDR3: CASSYSGQANSPLHF

J: TRBJ2-7
V: TRBV2
length: 15
size: .
CDR3: CASSVKRLSSYEQYF

J: TRBJ1-2
V: TRBV4-3
length: 13
size: .
CDR3: CASSQDGRAGYTF

J: TRBJ1-2
V: TRBV11-2
length: 14
size: .
CDR3: CASSLADSGVGYTF

J: TRBJ1-1
V: TRBV19
length: 13
size: few
CDR3: CASSIDNRGEAFF

J: TRBJ2-5
V: TRBV7-7
length: 16
size: .
CDR3: CASSLEPSGSRETQYF

J: TRBJ2-3
V: TRBV29-1
length: 15
size: .
CDR3: CSVVGLAGVKDTQYF

J: TRBJ2-7
V: TRBV5-1
length: 15
size: .
CDR3: CASSPNSGSTYEQYF

J: TRBJ2-3
V: TRBV7-8
length: 16
size: once
CDR3: CASSLEGLAGQHTQYF

J: TRBJ2-5
V: TRBV5-4
length: 14
size: .
CDR3: CASTRTGDIETQYF

J: TRBJ2-3
V: TRBV19
length: 15
size: .
CDR3: CASRRQGVSTDTQYF

J: TRBJ2-3
V: TRBV6-4
length: 14
size: .
CDR3: CASSEREGTDTQYF

J: TRBJ2-1
V: TRBV30
length: 15
size: .
CDR3: CAWTTDSPLYNEQFF

J: TRBJ1-1
V: TRBV6-5
length: 15
size: .
CDR3: CASTQGALPNTEAFF

J: TRBJ1-5
V: TRBV2
length: 13
size: .
CDR3: CASRGGTGQPQHF

J: TRBJ1-2
V: TRBV4-3
length: 14
size: .
CDR3: CASSQDRGLSGYTF

J: TRBJ1-5
V: TRBV14
length: 14
size: .
CDR3: CASSRGGSNQPQHF

J: TRBJ2-1
V: TRBV9
length: 13
size: .
CDR3: CASSPPSVVEQFF

J: TRBJ2-6
V: TRBV9
length: 15
size: .
CDR3: CASNPGLPGANVLTF

J: TRBJ1-1
V: TRBV7-9
length: 13
size: few
CDR3: CASSLYRNTEAFF

J: TRBJ2-1
V: TRBV30
length: 14
size: .
CDR3: CAWRSAGGDNEQFF

J: TRBJ1-5
V: TRBV2
length: 17
size: .
CDR3: CASRPLVQGAGNQPQHF

J: TRBJ1-5
V: TRBV7-2
length: 15
size: .
CDR3: CASSLDGRVNQPQHF

J: TRBJ2-3
V: TRBV30
length: 15
size: .
CDR3: CAWRKLASSTDTQYF

J: TRBJ1-5
V: TRBV19
length: 15
size: .
CDR3: CASSQQGGGNQPQHF

J: TRBJ1-5
V: TRBV28
length: 18
size: .
CDR3: CASSLFSRDGQNNQPQHF

J: TRBJ2-3
V: TRBV4-1
length: 17
size: .
CDR3: CASSQGTSGSIQDTQYF

J: TRBJ1-2
V: TRBV7-9
length: 18
size: .
CDR3: CSSSSLIFRGTGTRGYTF

J: TRBJ2-3
V: TRBV19
length: 14
size: few
CDR3: CASRTSGSTDTQYF